Listed below are T cell receptor beta chains from one sample, sequenced in a study of radiotherapy plus CTLA-4 blockade in lung cancer. The assay was immunoSEQ multiplex PCR, and TCRdb's table has in-frame clones only and misses some. The sample includes some 73,000 clones, roughly four fifths of them seen just once. The sample in question was peripheral blood, obtained from a patient treated with radiotherapy plus ipilimumab. The origin of the receptors is a human donor with non-small cell lung cancer who had stable disease on radiotherapy plus ipilimumab. Both conserved end residues are part of each CDR3. D genes are given only for firm matches. Size tells how often a clone was seen (once, few, many) or the class of an expanded clone, and some rows leave it out.

clone_size: -; d_call: -; j_call: TRBJ2-2; v_call: TRBV19; cdr3_nt: TGTGCCAGTTCCATTATTACCGGGGAGCTGTTTTTT; cdr3_aa: CASSIITGELFF
clone_size: -; d_call: -; j_call: TRBJ1-5; v_call: TRBV29-1; cdr3_nt: TGCAGCGTCCGGGACTTAGGTCAGCCCCAGCATTTT; cdr3_aa: CSVRDLGQPQHF
clone_size: -; d_call: TRBD1; j_call: TRBJ2-2; v_call: TRBV30; cdr3_nt: TGTGCCTGGAGTGTACTAGGGACAGTCGGAGGGGAGCTGTTTTTT; cdr3_aa: CAWSVLGTVGGELFF
clone_size: -; d_call: TRBD1; j_call: TRBJ2-7; v_call: TRBV14; cdr3_nt: TGTGCCAGCAGCCAAGAGGACAGGCCTTGGGCGCAGTACTTC; cdr3_aa: CASSQEDRPWAQYF
clone_size: -; d_call: -; j_call: TRBJ1-5; v_call: TRBV2; cdr3_nt: TGTGCCAGCAGTGTTTCGGGAGGGGCCAATCAGCCCCAGCATTTT; cdr3_aa: CASSVSGGANQPQHF
clone_size: -; d_call: -; j_call: TRBJ2-7; v_call: TRBV2; cdr3_nt: TGTGCCTCCCAGAGGGACATTCCCTACGAGCAGTACTTC; cdr3_aa: CASQRDIPYEQYF
clone_size: -; d_call: -; j_call: TRBJ1-2; v_call: TRBV7-9; cdr3_nt: TGTGCCAGCAGCTTAGTTCAGGTCGATGGCTACACCTTC; cdr3_aa: CASSLVQVDGYTF
clone_size: -; d_call: -; j_call: TRBJ1-3; v_call: TRBV5-8; cdr3_nt: TGTGCCAGCAGCTTGCTTCAGGGGAGGGACACCATATATTTT; cdr3_aa: CASSLLQGRDTIYF
clone_size: -; d_call: -; j_call: TRBJ1-2; v_call: TRBV19; cdr3_nt: TGTGCCAGTAGTATGGGGACGGCACGCAGCACCTTC; cdr3_aa: CASSMGTARSTF
clone_size: -; d_call: -; j_call: TRBJ1-2; v_call: TRBV21-1; cdr3_nt: TGTGCCAGCAGTTATCAGGGGGCGAGGTGCGTTAGCTATGGCTACACCTTC; cdr3_aa: CASSYQGARCVSYGYTF
clone_size: -; d_call: TRBD1; j_call: TRBJ1-1; v_call: TRBV6-5; cdr3_nt: TGTGCCAGCAGTGAGACAGGGGGGTTCACTGAAGCTTTCTTT; cdr3_aa: CASSETGGFTEAFF
clone_size: -; d_call: -; j_call: TRBJ2-3; v_call: TRBV28; cdr3_nt: TGTGCCAGCAGTTTAGGGGGCACAGATACGCAGTATTTT; cdr3_aa: CASSLGGTDTQYF
clone_size: once; d_call: TRBD2; j_call: TRBJ2-1; v_call: TRBV7-3; cdr3_nt: TGTGCCAGCAGCTCTAAGGGACTAGGTTCCTACAATGAGCAGTTCTTC; cdr3_aa: CASSSKGLGSYNEQFF
clone_size: -; d_call: TRBD1; j_call: TRBJ2-7; v_call: TRBV5-1; cdr3_nt: TGCGCCAGCAGCCCATTGACAGGGGACGAGCAGTACTTC; cdr3_aa: CASSPLTGDEQYF
clone_size: few; d_call: -; j_call: TRBJ2-5; v_call: TRBV5-8; cdr3_nt: TGTGCCAGCAGCGGGGGACAATCCGGGTGGAAGACCCAGTACTTC; cdr3_aa: CASSGGQSGWKTQYF
clone_size: -; d_call: TRBD2; j_call: TRBJ2-1; v_call: TRBV5-4; cdr3_nt: TGTGCCAGCACCCCGGGGGGTTCGGGCTCCTACAATGAGCAGTTCTTC; cdr3_aa: CASTPGGSGSYNEQFF
clone_size: -; d_call: TRBD1; j_call: TRBJ1-4; v_call: TRBV10-3; cdr3_nt: TGTGCCATCAGAGATGGGACAGGGGGCCATGAAAAACTGTTTTTT; cdr3_aa: CAIRDGTGGHEKLFF